This T cell receptor (beta chain) was observed in a study of regulatory T cells in long-lasting Graves disease. Study conclusions and caveats: New patients shared 1,000 or so public clonotypes, and persistent patients shared more, with under 3,000. It was in persistent disease that TRBV28, TRBJ1-2 and TRBJ2-5 were favored. It is possible that accuracy was reduced by the small size of the sample.

Through Arm-PCR of CDR3 regions and iRepertoire HTBI primers, TCR beta libraries were built. TCRdb reprocessed the multiplex PCR reads with MiXCR, giving one entry per CDR3 protein. The profile shows approximately 400,000 distinct CDR3 sequences, about a quarter of them singletons. The CDR3 contains 14 residues. J was trimmed by 8 bases and V by 5 bases; bases with no gene match: 11. Germline V lookup: CDR1 LNHDA, CDR2 SQIVND (reference sequence). Points on this clonotype: Its specificity is unknown.

Time point denoted: persistent/refractory GD, antithyroid drugs over 5 years with positive TRAb. Preparation of the TCR library used RNA extracted from PBMCs. The source is a female donor with Graves disease. Sequenced here: peripheral blood mononuclear cells (PBMCs), sampled when the disease was refractory, from a patient treated with antithyroid drugs. The V gene is TRBV19, the J gene TRBJ1-1; 7 bases match TRBD1. CDR3 residues: CASSLRTGTREAFF. The CDR3 bases are TGTGCCAGTAGTCTCCGGACAGGTACTCGAGAAGCTTTCTTT.